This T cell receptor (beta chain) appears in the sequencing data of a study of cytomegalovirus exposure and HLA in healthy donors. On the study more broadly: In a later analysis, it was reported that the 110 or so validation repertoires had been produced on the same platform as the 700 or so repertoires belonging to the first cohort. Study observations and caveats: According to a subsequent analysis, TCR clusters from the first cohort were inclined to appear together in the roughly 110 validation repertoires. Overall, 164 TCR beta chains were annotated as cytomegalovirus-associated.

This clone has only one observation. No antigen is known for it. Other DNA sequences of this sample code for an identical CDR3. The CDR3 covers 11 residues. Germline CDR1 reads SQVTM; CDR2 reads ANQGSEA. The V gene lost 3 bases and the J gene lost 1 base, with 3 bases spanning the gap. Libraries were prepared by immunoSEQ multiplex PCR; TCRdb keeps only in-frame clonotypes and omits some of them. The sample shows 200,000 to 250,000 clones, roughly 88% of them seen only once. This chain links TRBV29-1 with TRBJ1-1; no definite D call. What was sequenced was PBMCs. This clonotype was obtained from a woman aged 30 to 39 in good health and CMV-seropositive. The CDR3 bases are TGCAGCGTTGAGGAGAACACTGAAGCTTTCTTT. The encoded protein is CSVEENTEAFF.